The rows below give T cell receptor beta chains drawn from one sample of a study of cytomegalovirus exposure and HLA in healthy donors. TCRdb's copy holds only in-frame clones and misses some; the assay was immunoSEQ multiplex PCR. Here the sample spans about 89,000 clones, around 71% being singletons. Input material: PBMCs. Receptor source: a man younger than 40 in good health and CMV-seronegative. Both conserved end residues are part of each CDR3. Size is omitted from some rows. Given values are once, few, many or a class for expanded clones.

V	size	J	CDR3
TRBV27	.	TRBJ2-7	CASSSDSIYYEQYF
TRBV5-1	.	TRBJ2-5	CASSLGTGQAETQYF
TRBV4-2	.	TRBJ1-4	CASSQGTGDEKLFF
TRBV5-1	once	TRBJ2-7	CASSLSGLVYF
TRBV5-1	.	TRBJ2-3	CASSSGTTGTDTQYF
TRBV15	.	TRBJ2-7	CATSTPRGSASYEQHF
TRBV12-5	.	TRBJ2-1	CASGLVRLAGLSSYNEQFF
TRBV10-3	.	TRBJ2-1	CAVGLALNEQFF
TRBV6-1	.	TRBJ1-4	CASSVPSAGKLFF
TRBV10-1	.	TRBJ2-3	CASSESRGPESTDTQYF
TRBV7-6	.	TRBJ1-3	CASSFDGTAGNTIYF